Each of the 15 T cell receptor beta chains below was sequenced from the same sample in a study of blood T cell repertoires in COVID-19. The protocol was immunoSEQ multiplex PCR, while the TCRdb copy is restricted to in-frame clones and leaves out a portion. The data show a few hundred thousand clones, more than 80% seen once. The sequenced material came from peripheral blood. The origin of the receptors is a woman between 45 and 65 years old with COVID-19, enrolled during active disease.

The CDR3 sequence is CASSQSLGGYGETQYF. CDR3 sequence (DNA): TGCGCCAGCAGCCAGAGCTTGGGAGGTTACGGAGAGACCCAGTACTTC. The chain is built from TRBV4-3 and TRBJ2-5, with D possibly matching TRBD2 (6 bases). CDR3 length: 16 amino acids. Trimming removed 3 bases at V and 4 bases at J, with 18 bases between. CDR1 LGHNA and CDR2 YSLEER come from the germline V gene.

This clone was seen a single time. V and J are TRBV18 and TRBJ2-1; 10 bases match TRBD2. After removal of 3 bases from V and 8 bases from J, the junction contained 10 bases not matched to a gene. The CDR3 length is 16 residues. Germline CDR1 KGHSH, CDR2 LQKENI. CDR3 sequence reads: CASSPKIGTSEDEQFF. CDR3 coding DNA: TGTGCCAGCTCACCTAAAATCGGGACTAGCGAAGATGAGCAGTTCTTC.

This rearrangement joins TRBV5-5 to TRBJ1-2; D perhaps matches TRBD1 (6 bases). There are 15 residues in the CDR3. The germline V gene encodes CDR1 SGHKS and CDR2 YYEKEE (reference sequence). Trimming took off 2 bases at V and 6 bases at J, with 17 bases between the two ends. CDR3 sequence reads: CASSFPRGRGDGYTF. CDR3 coding DNA: TGTGCCAGCAGCTTCCCCCGGGGCAGGGGAGATGGCTACACCTTC. Combining the CDR3 with reference TRBV5-5 and TRBJ1-2 gives the whole variable domain DAGVTQSPTHLIKTRGQQVTLRCSPISGHKSVSWYQQVLGQGPQFIFQYYEKEERGRGNFPDRFSARQFPNYSSELNVNALLLGDSALYLCASSFPRGRGDGYTFGSGTRLTVV.

This chain joins TRBV12-5 and TRBJ2-1; a possible D gene is TRBD1 (5 bases). The ends were cut back, 0 bases at V and 4 bases at J, with 16 bases in the middle. The CDR3 totals 17 residues. Germline loops: CDR1 LGHNT, CDR2 FRNRAP. The CDR3 DNA reads TGTGCTAGTGGTTTGGTACAGACAGCCAGTTTTTACAATGAGCAGTTCTTC. Protein sequence: CASGLVQTASFYNEQFF.

This clone was seen once. The rearrangement uses TRBV5-1 and TRBJ1-1; 8 nucleotides align to TRBD1. CDR1 and CDR2 from the germline V gene are SGHRS and YFSETQ. This CDR3 is 14 amino acids long. V shed 3 bases, J shed 3 bases, and the junction held 4 bases outside the gene matches. In DNA, the CDR3 is TGCGCCAGCAGCTGGATGACAGGGGACACTGAAGCTTTCTTT. Its translation is CASSWMTGDTEAFF.

This clone has just a few counts. V usage is TRBV7-3 and J usage is TRBJ2-3; 9 bases agree with TRBD2. V shed 4 bases and J 3 bases; nucleotides not matched to a gene: 11. The CDR3 has 17 amino acids. Germline V gene data show CDR1 as SGHTA and CDR2 as FQGTGA. The CDR3 loop is CASSSNPGAGGTDTQYF. The CDR3 DNA reads as TGTGCCAGCAGCTCTAACCCCGGGGCGGGAGGGACAGATACGCAGTATTTT.

The V call is TRBV7-9, the J call TRBJ1-2, with 9 bases matching TRBD1. This CDR3 has 15 residues. Germline lookup yields CDR1 SEHNR and CDR2 FQNEAQ (reference sequence). Trimming cost V 1 base and J 8 bases; bases outside gene matches: 8. Written as DNA, the CDR3 is TGTGCCAGCAGCTTAGTCGGGACAGGGTTTTTAGGCTACACCTTC. Amino acid sequence: CASSLVGTGFLGYTF.

This rearrangement joins TRBV19 to TRBJ2-7; 12 bases map to TRBD2. The germline CDR1 and CDR2 sequences are LNHDA and SQIVND (reference sequence). This CDR3 comprises 15 residues. The V and J ends lost 5 bases and 4 bases, in that order; junction bases with no gene match: 6. DNA of the CDR3: TGTGCCAGTAGTCTAGCGGGAGGGCCTGGTTACGAGCAGTACTTC. Translation: CASSLAGGPGYEQYF. Full variable domain (rest looked up from reference TRBV19 and TRBJ2-7): DGGITQSPKYLFRKEGQNVTLSCEQNLNHDAMYWYRQDPGQGLRLIYYSQIVNDFQKGDIAEGYSVSREKKESFPLTVTSAQKNPTAFYLCASSLAGGPGYEQYFGPGTRLTVT.

This clone was observed a handful of times. This sequence joins TRBV7-2 and TRBJ1-3; 8 positions agree with TRBD1. From germline, CDR1 is SGHTA and CDR2 FQGNSA. The V segment lost 4 bases and the J segment 0 bases; nucleotides outside the gene matches: 11. This CDR3 region has 18 residues. DNA for the CDR3: TGTGCCAGCAGCTCGGCGGGACAGGCTTCTCTCTCTGGAAACACCATATATTTT. Translating it yields CASSSAGQASLSGNTIYF.

This clone showed up just once. V gene TRBV30 combines with J gene TRBJ1-2; 8 bases fit TRBD1. V shed 4 bases, J shed 6 bases, and the junction held 4 bases outside the gene matches. CDR3 size: 12 residues. Germline lookup yields CDR1 GTSNPN and CDR2 SVGIG (reference sequence). The CDR3 is CAWTEQGDGYTF. CDR3 nucleotides: TGTGCCTGGACAGAACAGGGGGATGGCTACACCTTC.

This clone has just one count. The chain links TRBV3-1 (or the pseudogene TRBV3-2) to TRBJ2-2; TRBD2 matches 14 bases. Per germline, CDR1 LGHDT and CDR2 YNNKEL (reference sequence). This CDR3 is built from 16 residues. The V segment lost 4 bases and the J segment 4 bases; nucleotides outside the gene matches: 2. In DNA form, the CDR3 reads TGTGCCAGCAGCCCCGGACTAGCGGGAGGCACCGGGGAGCTGTTTTTT. Its translation: CASSPGLAGGTGELFF.

The chain uses TRBV6-5 and TRBJ1-5, with a tentative D call TRBD1 (6 bases). The V end lost 7 bases, the J end lost 1 base, and 14 bases lay between the germline ends. The CDR3 length is 15 residues. Germline assignment: CDR1 MNHEY and CDR2 SVGAGI. The CDR3 region is CASNPTGWSNQPQHF. In nucleotides, the CDR3 is TGTGCCAGCAACCCGACAGGTTGGAGCAATCAGCCCCAGCATTTT.

The chain combines TRBV6-6 with TRBJ2-7; 10 bases match TRBD1. This CDR3 comprises 15 residues. The V and J ends lost 7 bases and 0 bases, in that order; junction bases with no gene match: 6. Germline V gene lookup returns CDR1 MNHNY and CDR2 SVGAGI (reference sequence). This CDR3 is CASTSRTGGSYEQYF. CDR3 bases: TGTGCCAGCACCTCGCGGACAGGGGGCTCCTACGAGCAGTACTTC.

The DNA for the CDR3 is TGTGCCAGCAGTCGGGGGGGGGCCTACGAGCAGTACTTC. Translation gives CASSRGGAYEQYF. J is TRBJ2-7 and V is TRBV6-5; 8 nucleotides line up with TRBD2. This CDR3 has 13 residues. In germline, CDR1 is MNHEY, CDR2 SVGAGI. J lost 2 bases, V lost 5 bases, and 2 bases had no gene match.

The gene calls are TRBV27 and TRBJ1-1; the D gene is possibly TRBD1 (5 bases). V was trimmed by 5 bases and J by 1 base, leaving 23 bases between them. This CDR3 contains 18 residues. CDR1 and CDR2 (germline): MNHEY, SMNVEV (reference sequence). The CDR3 bases are TGTGCCAGCAGTAATCTCGCGGTGCAGGGACTGAGGAACACTGAAGCTTTCTTT. The encoded protein is CASSNLAVQGLRNTEAFF.